One and the same sample provided the 20 T cell receptor beta chains below, sequenced in a study of tumor and adjacent non-tumor tissue in lung cancer. The library came from three nested PCR rounds adapted from ARM-PCR protocols. TCRdb ran MiXCR on the multiplex PCR reads and lists one entry per CDR3 protein. The data contain 35,000 to 50,000 distinct CDR3 sequences, 60% of them singletons. This sample's RNA came from whole unsorted tissue. This non-tumor lung sample came from over 3 cm beyond the tumor edge. Material: distant non-tumor lung tissue. Receptor source: a man aged 45-60 years with non-small cell lung cancer.

In regard to this clonotype: One junction end does not reproduce the germline sequence, and a read error may be involved. J is TRBJ2-6 and V is TRBV6-5; tentative D call: TRBD2 (5 bases). CDR1 MNHEY and CDR2 SVGAGI come from the germline V gene. The length of the CDR3 is 18 residues. The CDR3 protein is CTSTLKDHGSSGANVLTF. CDR3 nucleotide sequence: TGTACCAGCACCCTAAAGGACCATGGGAGCTCTGGGGCCAACGTCCTGACTTTC.

Points on this clonotype: Its ends do not fully match the called genes, so a read error is possible. The chain has TRBV6-5 and TRBJ2-5; D ambiguous. Germline values: CDR1 MNHEY, CDR2 SVGAGI. This CDR3 is built from 13 residues. CDR3: CASTRRIMETQNF. The CDR3 coding sequence is TGTGCCAGCACTAGGCGGATCATGGAGACCCAGAACTTC.

The sample holds many counts of this clonotype. The chain links TRBV12-3 or TRBV12-4 to TRBJ2-3; 8 bases are a match to TRBD2. V was clipped by 10 bases and J by 5 bases; unmatched bases: 11. The CDR3 totals 14 residues. CDR3: CATGRGAHGDTQYF. CDR3 nucleotides: TGTGCCACGGGGCGGGGGGCACACGGAGATACGCAGTATTTT.

To note about this clonotype: At one boundary the junction diverges from the germline segment, which might be a read error. This chain links TRBV6-6 with TRBJ2-3; perhaps TRBD1 as D (5 bases). CDR3 length equals 13 residues. The V gene's germline CDR1 is MNHNY and CDR2 SVGAGI (reference sequence). In DNA form, the CDR3 reads TGTGCCAGCAGCTTGACAGACACAGATGCGCACTATTTT. Translation: CASSLTDTDAHYF.

This clonotype was observed a single time. The gene calls are TRBV10-3 and TRBJ1-1; perhaps TRBD1 as D (6 bases). CDR1 is ENHRY and CDR2 is SYGVKD in the germline V gene. This CDR3 is built from 14 residues. The CDR3 DNA reads as TGTGCAACCAGACCGGTTGGAGGGGACACTGGAACTTTCTTT. Its translation is CATRPVGGDTGTFF.

In the case of this clonotype: A read error may produce the germline difference seen at one junction end. The rearrangement uses TRBV28 and TRBJ2-2, with 7 bases matching TRBD1. CDR3 length: 14 amino acids. CDR1 and CDR2 (germline): MDHEN, SYDVKM. Here the CDR3 DNA reads TGTGCCAGCAGTACCGGGACAGTCACCGGTGAGCTGTTTTTT. Translated, it gives CASSTGTVTGELFF.

This clonotype occurred a few times. It may be a read error: a sequence one base away is much more abundant. V usage is TRBV7-9 and J usage is TRBJ2-1; 8 bases agree with TRBD2. V was pared by 10 bases and J by 4 bases, with 12 bases of the junction left unmatched. There are 15 residues in the CDR3. CDR1 SEHNR and CDR2 FQNEAQ come from the germline V gene (reference sequence). The CDR3: CANSERGTTYNEQFF. For the CDR3, the DNA is TGTGCCAACAGTGAGCGGGGGACTACTTACAATGAGCAGTTCTTC.

This clonotype was recorded many times. The chain carries TRBV28 and TRBJ1-1, with D unresolved. Germline V lookup: CDR1 MDHEN, CDR2 SYDVKM. V dropped 3 bases and J dropped 5 bases, with 10 bases sitting between them. This CDR3 is built from 13 residues. This CDR3 reads CASSFSVRTEAFF. In DNA, the CDR3 is TGTGCCAGCAGTTTCTCAGTGAGAACTGAAGCTTTCTTT.

The rearrangement links TRBV7-9 to TRBJ2-1; possibly TRBD1 for D (6 bases). Germline V gene sequence: CDR1 SEHNR, CDR2 FQNEAQ (reference sequence). The length of the CDR3 is 14 residues. V was cut by 0 bases and J by 4 bases, with 7 bases left in between. The CDR3 region is CASSLAGAYNEQFF. The CDR3 DNA reads as TGTGCCAGCAGCTTAGCGGGGGCTTACAATGAGCAGTTCTTC.

The chain joins TRBV29-1 to TRBJ2-3, with D tentatively TRBD1 (6 bases). The CDR3 is 15 residues long. Germline V CDR1 and CDR2: SQVTM, ANQGSEA. Trimming cost V 8 bases and J 2 bases, with 20 bases left between them. The CDR3 DNA reads TGCAGCACGACCCCCGGGACATGGGCCACAGATACGCAGTATTTT. Protein sequence: CSTTPGTWATDTQYF.

Comment on this clonotype: Sequence at one end of the junction differs from germline and may be a read error. V usage is TRBV6-1 and J usage is TRBJ2-7; D not certain. The length of the CDR3 is 12 residues. CDR1 is MNHNS and CDR2 is SASEGT in the germline V gene. The CDR3 sequence: CASSSRSYEQNF. CDR3 nucleotide sequence: TGTGCCAGCAGTTCCCGATCCTACGAGCAAAACTTC.

This chain joins TRBV7-3 and TRBJ2-5; D possibly corresponds to TRBD1 (6 bases). CDR3 length: 15 amino acids. Looked up from germline, CDR1 is SGHTA and CDR2 is FQGTGA. Trimming pared 2 bases from V and 1 base from J, leaving 11 bases between. The CDR3: CASSLGGGSQETQYF. The CDR3 DNA follows: TGTGCCAGCAGCTTAGGGGGCGGCAGCCAAGAGACCCAGTACTTC.

About this clonotype: Its ends do not fully match the called genes, so a read error is possible. V usage is TRBV10-2 and J usage is TRBJ2-5; 12 nucleotides line up with TRBD2. The CDR3 spans 15 residues. Germline lookup yields CDR1 WSHSY and CDR2 SAAADI. The CDR3 region has the DNA TGCACCAGCAGGCGACTAGCGGGGGTCAGAGAGACCCAGTACTTC. This codes for CTSRRLAGVRETQYF.

This chain links TRBV6-2 or TRBV6-3 with TRBJ2-7; maybe TRBD1 (6 bases). Germline V lookup: CDR1 MNHEY, CDR2 SVGEGT. The CDR3 runs to 15 residues. Trimming removed 10 bases at V and 0 bases at J, with 19 bases between. CDR3 loop: CANTRTAISSYEQYF. For the CDR3, the DNA is TGTGCCAACACCCGGACAGCCATCAGCTCCTACGAGCAGTACTTC.

This clonotype occurred a few times. A read error is likely, as this CDR3 ends without the conserved phenylalanine or tryptophan. This sequence joins TRBV5-1 and TRBJ1-6, with D possibly matching TRBD1 (6 bases). V lost 4 bases to trimming and J lost 5 bases, with 13 bases between them. The CDR3 runs to 15 residues. CDR1 SGHRS and CDR2 YFSETQ come from the germline V gene. In nucleotides, the CDR3 is TGCGCCAGCAGCCTCCAACAGGGAAATAATTCACCCCTCCACCTT. Its translation: CASSLQQGNNSPLHL.

The gene calls are TRBV11-1 and TRBJ1-1; TRBD1 matches at 9 bases. V was clipped by 8 bases and J by 11 bases; unmatched bases: 12. The CDR3 spans 13 residues. The V gene's germline CDR1 is SGHAT and CDR2 FQDESV (reference sequence). The CDR3 region is CASCPGTGNDAFF. The CDR3 DNA sequence: TGTGCCAGCTGCCCCGGGACAGGGAATGACGCTTTCTTT.

This chain joins TRBV10-3 and TRBJ2-5; no firm D call. CDR1 and CDR2 from the germline V gene are ENHRY and SYGVKD. Trimming shortened V by 2 bases and J by 2 bases, and 12 bases separated the two germline ends. The CDR3 has 15 residues. The CDR3 reads CAISETLPQQETQYF. In nucleotides, the CDR3 is TGTGCCATCAGTGAGACCCTTCCGCAACAAGAGACCCAGTACTTC.

Comment on this clonotype: A much larger clone differs by one base, so this may be a read error. The chain is built from TRBV7-8 and TRBJ2-5; tentatively, D is TRBD2 (6 bases). Trimming left V 2 bases short and J 5 bases short, with 15 bases between. CDR3 size: 15 residues. CDR1 and CDR2 from the germline V gene are SGHVS and FQNEAQ. The CDR3 sequence: CASSLKERGKETQYF. The CDR3 nucleotides read TGTGCCAGCAGCTTAAAGGAACGGGGGAAGGAGACCCAGTACTTC.

Remarks on this clonotype: One end of the junction is discordant with germline, which a read error may explain. V usage is TRBV6-6 and J usage is TRBJ2-6, with 9 bases identical to TRBD1. The CDR3 loop spans 18 amino acids. Per the germline V gene, CDR1 is MNHNY and CDR2 is SVGAGI (reference sequence). CDR3 bases: TGTGCCAGCAGTCGCCCGGGACAGGGTGTCTCTGGGGTCAACGTCCTGACTTTC. Protein product: CASSRPGQGVSGVNVLTF.

Points on this clonotype: The junction does not match germline at one end; this may be a read error. The rearrangement joins TRBV6-1 to TRBJ2-7; perhaps D is TRBD1 or TRBD2 (5 bases each). Per germline, CDR1 MNHNS and CDR2 SASEGT. The CDR3 sequence is 15 residues long. CDR3 in DNA: TGTGCCAGCAGTGAACAGAGGGGTTTGCTAGACGAGCAGCACTTC. Its translation is CASSEQRGLLDEQHF.